The TCR beta chain under discussion was sequenced for a study of monozygotic twins with inflammatory bowel disease. Researchers used 3500 ng of total RNA for each TCR library. Reprocessing the 5' RACE reads, TCRdb reports a single entry for every CDR3 protein and omits DNA. The sample holds 170,000 or so distinct CDR3 sequences. The CDR3 contains 15 residues. Germline V gene data show CDR1 as SGHTA and CDR2 as FQGNSA. Sequencing used blood. The TCR originated in a human donor with ulcerative colitis or Crohn's disease, or a healthy co-twin of an affected twin (not recorded which). This chain links TRBV7-2 with TRBJ2-1. CDR3 sequence reads: CASSSTRGSYNEQFF.